This entry lists 19 T cell receptor beta chains sequenced from one sample in a study of T cell responses to AZD1222 COVID-19 vaccine. TCRdb's copy holds only in-frame clones and misses some; the assay was immunoSEQ multiplex PCR. The top ten hold around 0.6% of the sample, which has a few hundred thousand clones, 85% to 95% seen once. Here the sequenced sample was peripheral blood, taken on day 0 of AZD1222 vaccination. These receptors all stem from an adult in good health.

V gene TRBV6-5 combines with J gene TRBJ2-7, with D possibly being TRBD2 (6 bases). This CDR3 spans 11 amino acids. In germline, CDR1 is MNHEY, CDR2 SVGAGI. V lost 8 bases and J lost 5, with 10 bases in between. In nucleotides, the CDR3 is TGTGCCAGCGGGGGGTCCCACGAGCAGTACTTC. Its protein product is CASGGSHEQYF.

The CDR3 nucleotides read TGTGCCACCAGTGATCCCTGGGGGGACAGGGGTGGTCAAGAGACCCAGTACTTC. It codes for CATSDPWGDRGGQETQYF. The chain employs TRBV24-1 and TRBJ2-5; TRBD1 aligns across 10 bases. The CDR3 sequence is 18 residues long. Germline assignment: CDR1 KGHDR and CDR2 SFDVKD. The V gene end was trimmed by 3 bases and the J gene end by 2 bases; junction bases not matched to a gene: 11.

The chain uses TRBV7-3 and TRBJ2-3; 11 bases align to TRBD2. V trimming: 5 bases; J trimming: 2 bases; junction bases outside the gene matches: 9. CDR1 is SGHTA, CDR2 FQGTGA, per germline. This CDR3 contains 17 residues. CDR3 protein: CASSLLAGVTTTDTQYF. The CDR3 nucleotides are TGTGCCAGCAGCCTACTAGCGGGGGTGACTACCACAGATACGCAGTATTTT.

The chain joins TRBV28 to TRBJ2-7; D is ambiguous. Germline assignment: CDR1 MDHEN and CDR2 SYDVKM. This CDR3 region has 14 residues. The ends were cut back, 5 bases at V and 0 bases at J, with 11 bases in the middle. The CDR3 is CASSPSYSSYEQYF. The CDR3 DNA reads as TGTGCCAGCAGTCCCTCTTACAGCTCCTACGAGCAGTACTTC.

The chain is built from TRBV6-6 and TRBJ1-5, with a possible D match to TRBD1 (5 bases). Germline-derived CDR1 and CDR2 are MNHNY and SVGAGI (reference sequence). The CDR3 covers 14 residues. V was cut by 0 bases and J by 7 bases, with 10 bases left in between. Here the CDR3 reads CASSYSEGFQPQHF. The CDR3 region has the DNA TGTGCCAGCAGTTACTCCGAGGGGTTCCAGCCCCAGCATTTT.

The chain links TRBV15 to TRBJ2-7, with 10 positions matching TRBD2. The V segment lost 1 base and the J segment 3 bases; nucleotides outside the gene matches: 9. There are 17 residues in the CDR3. The V gene's germline CDR1 is LNHNV and CDR2 YYDKDF (reference sequence). CDR3: CATSRGVSGGLGYEQYF. Here the CDR3 DNA reads TGTGCCACCAGCAGAGGGGTTAGCGGGGGGCTCGGCTACGAGCAGTACTTC.

The gene calls are TRBV28 and TRBJ2-7; D call uncertain. V lost 5 bases to trimming and J lost 2 bases, with 4 bases between them. Per germline, CDR1 MDHEN and CDR2 SYDVKM. There are 11 residues in the CDR3. The CDR3 loop is CASSGTYEQYF. CDR3 sequence (DNA): TGTGCCAGCAGTGGAACCTACGAGCAGTACTTC.

V usage is TRBV11-3 and J usage is TRBJ2-2, with a tentative D call TRBD1 (6 bases). Per the germline V gene, CDR1 is SGHNT and CDR2 is YENEEA. CDR3 length: 16 amino acids. The V end lost 5 bases, the J end lost 4 bases, and 17 bases lay between the germline ends. The CDR3, as DNA: TGTGCCAGCAGCCTGGGGGCCGGGACCCGCACCGGGGAGCTGTTTTTT. Translation gives CASSLGAGTRTGELFF. The full variable domain, with the rest looked up from reference TRBV11-3 and TRBJ2-2, is EAGVVQSPRYKIIEKKQPVAFWCNPISGHNTLYWYLQNLGQGPELLIRYENEEAVDDSQLPKDRFSAERLKGVDSTLKIQPAELGDSAVYLCASSLGAGTRTGELFFGEGSRLTVL.

V usage is TRBV5-6 and J usage is TRBJ2-1; D gene uncertain. Germline V gene data show CDR1 as SGHDT and CDR2 as YYEEEE. V gave up 2 bases and J gave up 6 bases, with 9 bases separating them. This CDR3 is built from 13 residues. CDR3 in DNA: TGTGCCAGCAGCTTCGGCAGTGGCAATGAGCAGTTCTTC. Encoded protein: CASSFGSGNEQFF.

The V gene is TRBV5-1, the J gene TRBJ2-1; D gene unclear. Between the trimmed V and J ends, which lost 7 bases and 0 bases, there was a span of 14 bases. The CDR3 runs to 15 residues. Per the germline V gene, CDR1 is SGHRS and CDR2 is YFSETQ. This CDR3 is CASCIDGRSYNEQFF. CDR3 bases: TGCGCCAGCTGCATTGACGGGCGCTCCTACAATGAGCAGTTCTTC.

This clone was recorded once. The V gene is TRBV6-2 or TRBV6-3, the J gene TRBJ2-4; D unresolved. Germline values: CDR1 MNHEY, CDR2 SVGEGT. Between the trimmed V and J ends, which lost 4 bases and 4 bases, there was a span of 8 bases. The CDR3 has 13 amino acids. In nucleotides, the CDR3 is TGTGCCAGCAGTTTCGACGGAAAAAACATTCAGTACTTC. This translates into CASSFDGKNIQYF.

The rearrangement uses TRBV28 and TRBJ2-7; perhaps TRBD2 as D (5 bases). The CDR3 is made up of 16 amino acids. CDR1 MDHEN and CDR2 SYDVKM come from the germline V gene. V lost 1 base and J 0 bases, leaving 13 bases between the germline ends. The CDR3 region has the DNA TGTGCCAGCAGTTTATTGGATAGGAGGAGCTCCTACGAGCAGTACTTC. Encoded protein: CASSLLDRRSSYEQYF.

The V call is TRBV7-2, the J call TRBJ2-3; D not certain. This CDR3 comprises 14 residues. Trimming pared 1 base from V and 1 base from J, leaving 6 bases between. CDR1 is SGHTA and CDR2 is FQGNSA in the germline V gene. The DNA of the CDR3 is TGTGCCAGCAGCTTAGGCCACCGCACAGATACGCAGTATTTT. It encodes CASSLGHRTDTQYF.

The chain joins TRBV18 to TRBJ1-5; TRBD1 is a possible D gene (6 bases). Trimming left V 5 bases short and J 4 bases short, with 12 bases between. The CDR3 length is 14 residues. In germline, CDR1 is KGHSH, CDR2 LQKENI. Here the CDR3 DNA reads TGTGCCAGCTCAGCGGGGACACGAAATCAGCCCCAGCATTTT. This codes for CASSAGTRNQPQHF.

V is TRBV6-2 or TRBV6-3 and J is TRBJ2-1; 7 bases line up with TRBD2. Germline values: CDR1 MNHEY, CDR2 SVGEGT. Trimming removed 5 bases from V and 7 bases from J; junction bases left unmatched: 5. This CDR3 contains 13 residues. CDR3 residues: CASSRTRRNEQFF. In nucleotides, the CDR3 is TGTGCCAGCAGTAGGACTAGGCGGAATGAGCAGTTCTTC.

The V and J genes are TRBV25-1 and TRBJ1-6; no reliable D call. Trimming took off 3 bases at V and 14 bases at J, with 11 bases between the two ends. The CDR3 is made up of 12 amino acids. The germline CDR1 and CDR2 sequences are MGHDK and SYGVNS. DNA for the CDR3: TGTGCCAGCAGTGATATGGTTCGGGCCCTCCACTTT. Residues: CASSDMVRALHF.

A few counts support this clone. The chain is built from TRBV2 and TRBJ2-5; 13 bases map to TRBD2. The V segment lost 7 bases and the J segment 9 bases; nucleotides outside the gene matches: 11. Per the germline V gene, CDR1 is SNHLY and CDR2 is FYNNEI. This CDR3 is built from 15 residues. This CDR3 reads CASKGLAGPRGAQYF. In DNA form, the CDR3 reads TGTGCCAGCAAGGGACTAGCGGGGCCGCGCGGGGCCCAGTACTTC.

This clone was observed once. The chain joins TRBV5-4 to TRBJ1-1; possible D gene TRBD1, 6 bases. CDR3 length: 15 residues. V dropped 9 bases and J dropped 5 bases, with 23 bases sitting between them. Germline V gives CDR1 SGHNT, CDR2 YYREEE (reference sequence). The CDR3: CATIPVGGAETEAFF. The CDR3 DNA follows: TGTGCCACTATTCCCGTCGGGGGCGCGGAGACTGAAGCTTTCTTT. Drawing the rest from reference TRBV5-4 and TRBJ1-1, the complete variable domain is ETGVTQSPTHLIKTRGQQVTLRCSSQSGHNTVSWYQQALGQGPQFIFQYYREEENGRGNFPPRFSGLQFPNYSSELNVNALELDDSALYLCATIPVGGAETEAFFGQGTRLTVV.

This clone turned up a few times. V and J are TRBV6-2 or TRBV6-3 and TRBJ2-1; 8 bases agree with TRBD1. The CDR3 extends over 15 amino acids. With 1 base clipped from V and 4 bases from J, the junction kept 3 bases outside the gene matches. Germline V gives CDR1 MNHEY, CDR2 SVGEGT. Written as DNA, the CDR3 is TGTGCCAGCAGTTACTACAGGGGGTTATACAATGAGCAGTTCTTC. This sequence encodes CASSYYRGLYNEQFF.